The 17 T cell receptor beta chains below were found in one sample sequenced in a study of CD4 T cells in relation to SARS-CoV-2 and coronaviruses. Clones were sequenced by immunoSEQ multiplex PCR, and TCRdb holds only the in-frame ones, with some missing. The profile covers 10,000 or so clones, with 65% to 90% appearing a single time and roughly 26% taken by the ten largest. Before the COVID-19 pandemic, during about 2011-2019, CD4+ T cells were taken from unexposed donors. CD4+ T cells were isolated from the cells after around 9 days of culture. The antigens of these receptors remain unknown. The sample taken for sequencing was CD4+ T cells from PBMCs, cultured in vitro. The receptors stem from a human donor in good health.

This clone was detected only a few times. The CDR3 loop reads CASSSWRDGYTF. The CDR3 DNA sequence: TGTGCCAGTAGCTCTTGGAGGGACGGCTACACCTTC. The rearrangement uses TRBV19 and TRBJ1-2, with a possible D match to TRBD1 (5 bases). Trimming shortened V by 6 bases and J by 8 bases, and 13 bases separated the two germline ends. Germline CDR1 LNHDA, CDR2 SQIVND (reference sequence). The CDR3 spans 12 residues.

The V gene is TRBV18, the J gene TRBJ1-3; tentative D call: TRBD1 (5 bases). This CDR3 has 13 residues. V was clipped by 3 bases and J by 6 bases, with 9 bases between them. Per germline, CDR1 KGHSH and CDR2 LQKENI. CDR3 region: CASSPGEENTIYF. The CDR3 region has the DNA TGTGCCAGCTCACCGGGGGAGGAAAACACCATATATTTT.

This chain uses TRBV29-1 with TRBJ2-7; TRBD1 matches at 8 bases. This CDR3 has 14 amino acids. Germline CDR1 reads SQVTM; CDR2 reads ANQGSEA. V trimming: 5 bases; J trimming: 6 bases; junction bases outside the gene matches: 12. The CDR3 DNA reads TGCAGCGTTCAACGATACAGGGGGGAAGGCGAGCAGTACTTC. Residues: CSVQRYRGEGEQYF.

This chain uses TRBV2 with TRBJ2-1; 13 bases map to TRBD2. CDR1 and CDR2 (germline): SNHLY, FYNNEI. V lost 6 bases, J lost 2 bases, and 1 base stayed unmatched. This CDR3 contains 15 residues. CDR3 DNA sequence: TGTGCCAGCAGGGGGACTAGCGGGACCTACAATGAGCAGTTCTTC. It is translated as CASRGTSGTYNEQFF.

The chain links TRBV3-1 (or the pseudogene TRBV3-2) to TRBJ1-2, with D unresolved. Germline CDR1 and CDR2: LGHDT and YNNKEL (reference sequence). V shed 0 bases and J shed 8 bases, with 13 bases lying between them. This CDR3 region has 14 residues. CDR3 nucleotide sequence: TGTGCCAGCAGCCAAGATAGCCGCGCGGAGGGCTACACCTTC. This encodes CASSQDSRAEGYTF.

The chain carries TRBV7-3 and TRBJ2-3; TRBD2 matches 13 bases. Per germline, CDR1 SGHTA and CDR2 FQGTGA. Trimming at V came to 1 base and at J to 5 bases, leaving 9 bases not matched to a gene. CDR3 length: 18 residues. CDR3 nucleotide sequence: TGTGCCAGCAGCTTAAGAGGGACTAGCGGGAAGGGTAGAGATACGCAGTATTTT. It is translated as CASSLRGTSGKGRDTQYF.

J is TRBJ2-3 and V is TRBV7-9; perhaps TRBD2 as D (6 bases). V was clipped by 5 bases and J by 0 bases, with 15 bases between them. Germline loops: CDR1 SEHNR, CDR2 FQNEAQ (reference sequence). The CDR3 loop spans 16 amino acids. CDR3 amino acids: CASSRRRGYSTDTQYF. CDR3 coding DNA: TGTGCCAGCAGCCGACGGAGGGGATATAGCACAGATACGCAGTATTTT.

The chain uses TRBV5-1 and TRBJ2-6; 10 bases are shared with TRBD1. This CDR3 has 20 residues. The J segment lost 1 base and the V segment lost 4 bases, leaving 14 bases of the junction unmatched. Germline-derived CDR1 and CDR2 are SGHRS and YFSETQ. The CDR3: CASSPDGRDRGVSGANVLTF. The CDR3 DNA is TGCGCCAGCAGCCCAGACGGACGGGACAGGGGAGTATCTGGGGCCAACGTCCTGACTTTC.

The J gene is TRBJ1-5, the V gene TRBV30; D is uncertain. CDR1 and CDR2 from the germline V gene are GTSNPN and SVGIG (reference sequence). V lost 1 base and J lost 1, with 8 bases in between. CDR3 size: 14 residues. The DNA for the CDR3 is TGTGCCTGGAGTGGAGTCCGGAGCAATCAGCCCCAGCATTTT. Residues: CAWSGVRSNQPQHF.

The rearrangement uses TRBV7-2 and TRBJ2-3; D is possibly TRBD1 (5 bases). The V end was cut by 1 base, the J end by 2 bases, with 13 bases between. Germline V gene lookup returns CDR1 SGHTA and CDR2 FQGNSA. This CDR3 region has 16 residues. CDR3 coding DNA: TGTGCCAGCAGCTTAGGGACAACGGGTCACACAGATACGCAGTATTTT. Translation: CASSLGTTGHTDTQYF.

The chain links TRBV30 to TRBJ1-2, with D maybe TRBD1 (6 bases). The V gene's germline CDR1 is GTSNPN and CDR2 SVGIG (reference sequence). V was pared by 2 bases and J by 2 bases, with 9 bases between. This CDR3 comprises 13 residues. The DNA of the CDR3 is TGTGCCTGGAGTACAGGGTTGAACTATGGCTACACCTTC. This sequence encodes CAWSTGLNYGYTF.

CDR3 in amino acids: CASSLSSGKYGYTF. In nucleotides, the CDR3 is TGTGCCAGCAGTTTATCGTCGGGGAAATATGGCTACACCTTC. The chain employs TRBV27 and TRBJ1-2; no definite D call. This CDR3 region has 14 residues. Trimming pared 0 bases from V and 5 bases from J, leaving 10 bases between. Germline CDR1 reads MNHEY; CDR2 reads SMNVEV (reference sequence).

The V call is TRBV4-3, the J call TRBJ2-3; D is perhaps TRBD1 or TRBD2 (5 bases each). CDR3 length equals 16 residues. Germline CDR1 and CDR2: LGHNA and YSLEER. Trimming removed 0 bases at V and 0 bases at J, with 10 bases between. The CDR3 nucleotides are TGCGCCAGCAGCCAAGAAGGGACGGCAAGCACAGATACGCAGTATTTT. Its protein product is CASSQEGTASTDTQYF.

DNA for the CDR3: TGTGCCAGCAGTTACATAGGGAACGAGCAGTACTTC. This encodes CASSYIGNEQYF. The chain couples TRBV6-5 to TRBJ2-7; no reliable D call. This CDR3 has 12 amino acids. Between the trimmed V and J ends, which lost 2 bases and 5 bases, there was a span of 7 bases. Germline CDR1 is MNHEY and CDR2 is SVGAGI.

This clone has more than one count but fewer than ten. The V call is TRBV5-1, the J call TRBJ2-7, with 11 bases identical to TRBD2. Germline V gene lookup returns CDR1 SGHRS and CDR2 YFSETQ. The CDR3 length is 14 residues. After removal of 3 bases from V and 2 bases from J, the junction contained 1 base not matched to a gene. CDR3 amino acids: CASSSGLAAYEQYF. Written as DNA, the CDR3 is TGCGCCAGCAGCTCGGGACTAGCGGCCTACGAGCAGTACTTC. Combining the CDR3 with reference TRBV5-1 and TRBJ2-7 gives the whole variable domain KAGVTQTPRYLIKTRGQQVTLSCSPISGHRSVSWYQQTPGQGLQFLFEYFSETQRNKGNFPGRFSGRQFSNSRSEMNVSTLELGDSALYLCASSSGLAAYEQYFGPGTRLTVT.

The gene calls are TRBV3-1 (or the pseudogene TRBV3-2) and TRBJ1-1; D call uncertain. V was clipped by 0 bases and J by 0 bases, with 2 bases between them. Germline assignment: CDR1 LGHDT and CDR2 YNNKEL (reference sequence). The CDR3 extends over 13 amino acids. CDR3 nucleotides: TGTGCCAGCAGCCAAGACCTGAACACTGAAGCTTTCTTT. Residues: CASSQDLNTEAFF.

The rearrangement links TRBV2 to TRBJ2-5, with D unclear. Germline CDR1 reads SNHLY; CDR2 reads FYNNEI. V was shortened by 5 bases and J by 4 bases, with 11 bases between the two germline ends. This CDR3 contains 13 residues. CDR3: CASSWALGETQYF. CDR3 nucleotide sequence: TGTGCCAGCAGTTGGGCCCTGGGAGAGACCCAGTACTTC. Combining the CDR3 with reference TRBV2 and TRBJ2-5 gives the whole variable domain EPEVTQTPSHQVTQMGQEVILRCVPISNHLYFYWYRQILGQKVEFLVSFYNNEISEKSEIFDDQFSVERPDGSNFTLKIRSTKLEDSAMYFCASSWALGETQYFGPGTRLLVL.